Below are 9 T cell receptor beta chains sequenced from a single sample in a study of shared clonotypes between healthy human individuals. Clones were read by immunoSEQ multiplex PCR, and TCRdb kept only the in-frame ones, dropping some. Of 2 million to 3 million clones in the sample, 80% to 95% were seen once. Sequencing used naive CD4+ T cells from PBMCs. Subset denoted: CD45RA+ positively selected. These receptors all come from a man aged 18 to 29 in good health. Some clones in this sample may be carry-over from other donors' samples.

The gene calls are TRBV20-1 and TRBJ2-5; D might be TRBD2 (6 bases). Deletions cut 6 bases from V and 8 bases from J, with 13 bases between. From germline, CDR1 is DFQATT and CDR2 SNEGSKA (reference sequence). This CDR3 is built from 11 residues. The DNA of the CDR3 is TGCAGTGCCCGGGCCGGGGGTACCCAGTACTTC. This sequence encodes CSARAGGTQYF.

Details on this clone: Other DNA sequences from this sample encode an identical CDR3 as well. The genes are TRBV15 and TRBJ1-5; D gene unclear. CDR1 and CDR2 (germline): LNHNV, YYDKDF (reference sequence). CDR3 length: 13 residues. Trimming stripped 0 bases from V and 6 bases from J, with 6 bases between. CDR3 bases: TGTGCCACCAGCAGAGATAGAGGTCAGCCCCAGCATTTT. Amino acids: CATSRDRGQPQHF. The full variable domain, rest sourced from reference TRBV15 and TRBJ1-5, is DAMVIQNPRYQVTQFGKPVTLSCSQTLNHNVMYWYQQKSSQAPKLLFHYYDKDFNNEADTPDNFQSRRPNTSFCFLDIRSPGLGDTAMYLCATSRDRGQPQHFGDGTRLSIL.

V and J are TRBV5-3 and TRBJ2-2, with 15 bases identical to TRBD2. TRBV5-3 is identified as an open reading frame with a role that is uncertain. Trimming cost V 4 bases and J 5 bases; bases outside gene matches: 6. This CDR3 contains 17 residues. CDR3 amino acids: CARSVGTSGRNTGELFF. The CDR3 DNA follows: TGTGCCAGAAGCGTCGGGACTAGCGGGAGGAATACCGGGGAGCTGTTTTTT.

CDR3 protein: CASSIRRGMNTEAFF. As DNA, the CDR3 is TGTGCCAGTAGTATCCGTCGGGGCATGAACACTGAAGCTTTCTTT. The genes are TRBV19 and TRBJ1-1; weak D call: TRBD1 (5 bases). V lost 3 bases and J lost 0, with 11 bases in between. CDR3 length: 15 amino acids. Germline CDR1 LNHDA, CDR2 SQIVND (reference sequence). The variable domain in full, with the rest retrieved from reference TRBV19 and TRBJ1-1, is DGGITQSPKYLFRKEGQNVTLSCEQNLNHDAMYWYRQDPGQGLRLIYYSQIVNDFQKGDIAEGYSVSREKKESFPLTVTSAQKNPTAFYLCASSIRRGMNTEAFFGQGTRLTVV.

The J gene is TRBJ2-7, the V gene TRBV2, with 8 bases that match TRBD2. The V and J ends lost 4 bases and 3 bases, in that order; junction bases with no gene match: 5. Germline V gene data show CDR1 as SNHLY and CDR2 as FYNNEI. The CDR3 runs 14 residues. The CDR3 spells CASSVELAGYEQYF. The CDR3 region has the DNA TGTGCCAGCAGTGTGGAGCTAGCGGGCTACGAGCAGTACTTC. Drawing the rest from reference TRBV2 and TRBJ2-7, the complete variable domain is EPEVTQTPSHQVTQMGQEVILRCVPISNHLYFYWYRQILGQKVEFLVSFYNNEISEKSEIFDDQFSVERPDGSNFTLKIRSTKLEDSAMYFCASSVELAGYEQYFGPGTRLTVT.

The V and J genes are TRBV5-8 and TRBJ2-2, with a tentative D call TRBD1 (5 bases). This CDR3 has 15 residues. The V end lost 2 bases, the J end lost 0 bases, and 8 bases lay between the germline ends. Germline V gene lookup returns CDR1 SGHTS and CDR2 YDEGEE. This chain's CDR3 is CASSLTGTNTGELFF. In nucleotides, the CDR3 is TGTGCCAGCAGCTTAACAGGAACGAACACCGGGGAGCTGTTTTTT. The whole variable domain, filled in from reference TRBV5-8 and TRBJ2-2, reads EAGVTQSPTHLIKTRGQQATLRCSPISGHTSVYWYQQALGLGLQFLLWYDEGEERNRGNFPPRFSGRQFPNYSSELNVNALELEDSALYLCASSLTGTNTGELFFGEGSRLTVL.

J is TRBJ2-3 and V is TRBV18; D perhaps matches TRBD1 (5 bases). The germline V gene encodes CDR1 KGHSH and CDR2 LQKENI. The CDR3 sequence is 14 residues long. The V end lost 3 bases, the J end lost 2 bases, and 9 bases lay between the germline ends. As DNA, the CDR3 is TGTGCCAGCTCACCTATGACAGCCACAGATACGCAGTATTTT. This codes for CASSPMTATDTQYF. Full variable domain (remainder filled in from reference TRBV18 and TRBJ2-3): NAGVMQNPRHLVRRRGQEARLRCSPMKGHSHVYWYRQLPEEGLKFMVYLQKENIIDESGMPKERFSAEFPKEGPSILRIQQVVRGDSAAYFCASSPMTATDTQYFGPGTRLTVL.

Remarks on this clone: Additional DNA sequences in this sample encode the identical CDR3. The CDR3 bases are TGTGCCAGCTCACCACTAGCGGCCAATGAGCAGTTCTTC. Translating it yields CASSPLAANEQFF. This chain links TRBV18 with TRBJ2-1; the D gene is possibly TRBD2 (6 bases). The CDR3 extends over 13 amino acids. The germline gives CDR1 KGHSH, CDR2 LQKENI. V lost 1 base to trimming and J lost 6 bases, with 7 bases between them.

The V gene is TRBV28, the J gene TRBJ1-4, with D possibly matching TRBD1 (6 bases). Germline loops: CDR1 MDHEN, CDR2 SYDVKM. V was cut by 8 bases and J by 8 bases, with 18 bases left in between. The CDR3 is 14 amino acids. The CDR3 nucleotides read TGTGCCAGCCATAAGGGGGGCTCAAGGGAAAAACTGTTTTTT. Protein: CASHKGGSREKLFF.